This section outlines one T cell receptor beta chain sequence together with its context. The data belong to a study of T cell responses to AZD1222 COVID-19 vaccine. Data came from immunoSEQ multiplex PCR; TCRdb stores just in-frame clones and leaves some out. The table includes 120,000 to 150,000 clones, approximately 91% detected once. This CDR3 is built from 13 residues. Germline V gene data show CDR1 as MNHEY and CDR2 as SMNVEV (reference sequence). With 5 bases removed from V and 8 bases from J, the gap between germline ends came to 13 bases. Sequencing used peripheral blood, obtained 28 days after the second AZD1222 dose. The V gene is TRBV27, the J gene TRBJ2-4; no reliable D call. The source is an adult who received the AZD1222 COVID-19 vaccine. CDR3 DNA: TGTGCCAGCAGTGTCATGTGGCCGTACATTCAGTACTTC. Protein: CASSVMWPYIQYF.